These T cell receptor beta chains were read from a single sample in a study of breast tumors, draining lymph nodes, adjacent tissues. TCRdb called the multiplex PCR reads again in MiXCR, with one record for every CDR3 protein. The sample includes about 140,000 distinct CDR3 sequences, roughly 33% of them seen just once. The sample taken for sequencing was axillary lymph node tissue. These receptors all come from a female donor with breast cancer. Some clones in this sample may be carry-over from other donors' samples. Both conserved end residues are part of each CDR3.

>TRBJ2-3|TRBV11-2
CASSLRWGGFVTDTQYF
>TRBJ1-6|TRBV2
CASGRLGENRGSPLHF
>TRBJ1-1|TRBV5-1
CASQGTGTEAFF
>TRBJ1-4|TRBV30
CAWGATNEKLFF
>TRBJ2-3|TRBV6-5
CASSIPAGALYF
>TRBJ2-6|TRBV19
CASSLGGLRSGANVLTF
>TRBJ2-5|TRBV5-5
CASSLRAAQETQYF
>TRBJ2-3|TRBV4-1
CASSQEGLLGGDTQYF
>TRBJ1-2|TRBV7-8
CASSLATYGYTF
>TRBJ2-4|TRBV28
CASITRPGTSGNIQYF
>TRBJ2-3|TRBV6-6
CASSHSGGGSTDTQYF
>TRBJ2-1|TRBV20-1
CSAGRTGRNEQFF
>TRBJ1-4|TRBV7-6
CASSSYAGTGGRGDEKLFF
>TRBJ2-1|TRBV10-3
CAISERTSGNYEQFF
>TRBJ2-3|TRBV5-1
CASSVTSGGARTQYF
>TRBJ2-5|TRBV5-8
CASSLKLEHETQYF
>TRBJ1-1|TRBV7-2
CASSLTGAPNTEAFF
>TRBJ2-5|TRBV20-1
CSATFLGGQYQETQYF
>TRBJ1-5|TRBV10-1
CASSVSYGQPQHF
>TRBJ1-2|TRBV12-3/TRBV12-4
CASRESGTGVYGYTF
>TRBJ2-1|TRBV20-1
CSASLDYLGNEQFF
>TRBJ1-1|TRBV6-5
CASSPDRGQVGDTEAFF
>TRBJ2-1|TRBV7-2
CASSSGQSSYNEQFF
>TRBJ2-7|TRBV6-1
CGSEGSTTYEQYF
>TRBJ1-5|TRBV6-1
CASRTGVSNQPQHF
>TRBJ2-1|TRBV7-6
CASSLEAKSSYNEQFF
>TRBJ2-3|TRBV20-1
CSARDPAGNTQYF
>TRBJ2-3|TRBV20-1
CSALVGDTQYF
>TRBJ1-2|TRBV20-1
CSPGGTGANYGYTF
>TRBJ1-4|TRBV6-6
CASSQRQVGGEKLFF
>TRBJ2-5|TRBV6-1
CASSEGGEGETQYF
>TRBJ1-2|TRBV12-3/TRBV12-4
CASGLRVWYGYTF
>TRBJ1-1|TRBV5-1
CASVNRGQGGTEAFF
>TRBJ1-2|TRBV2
CASTRQGVYGYTF
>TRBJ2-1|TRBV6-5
CASSHSGDTIYNEQFF
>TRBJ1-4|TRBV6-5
CASSSPRSATNEKLFF
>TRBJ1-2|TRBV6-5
CASSGQHYGYTF
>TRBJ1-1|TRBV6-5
CASSIQTGQNTGAFF
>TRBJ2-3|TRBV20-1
CSATNRGWTDTQYF
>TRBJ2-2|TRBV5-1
CASSADLGLNTGELFF
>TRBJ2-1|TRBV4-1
CASSQGTVGYNEQFF
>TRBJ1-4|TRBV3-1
CASSLTGVNEKLFF
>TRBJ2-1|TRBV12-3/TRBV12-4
CASSLGTGGYEQFF
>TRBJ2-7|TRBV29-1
CSLFGGQGAREQYF
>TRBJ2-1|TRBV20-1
CSALKDNEQFF
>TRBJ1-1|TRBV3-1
CASSHRLEAFF
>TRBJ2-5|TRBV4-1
CASSQDATGRETQYF
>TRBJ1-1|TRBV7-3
CASSHDRLGTEAFF
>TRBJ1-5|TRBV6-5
CASSPHREGQPQHF
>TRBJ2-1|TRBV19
CASTQADEQFF
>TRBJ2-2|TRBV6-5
CASSGGSYRELFF